The clone carrying this T cell receptor (beta chain) has more than one count but fewer than ten. What it recognizes is unknown. This entry belongs to a study of OX40 agonist ivuxolimab in advanced cancers. Study background: Intravenous ivuxolimab was administered to patients every 2 weeks at 0.01 to 10 mg/kg. Study-level findings and limits: CD4+ T cells averaged fewer expanded clones than CD8+ T cells. The study found among the lowest clonal expansion in partial responders at 0.1-3.0 mg/kg. Among some nonresponders, normalized T-cell clonal expansion was also low.

CDR1 is LGHNA and CDR2 is YNFKEQ in the germline V gene. The CDR3 is 15 residues long. The V end was cut by 3 bases, the J end by 1 base, with 10 bases between. Sequenced by immunoSEQ multiplex PCR; TCRdb stores in-frame clones only, minus some. In the table there are more than 35,000 clones, 70% to 85% of which are singletons. The receptor was isolated from an adult with an advanced solid tumor such as melanoma, head and neck, liver or kidney cancer. The chain uses TRBV4-2 and TRBJ1-3, with no clear D. The sample consisted of CD4+ or CD8+ T cells sorted from blood, taken in a trial of the OX40 agonist ivuxolimab. The CDR3 region is CASSHDTVSGNTIYF. The CDR3, as DNA: TGTGCCAGCAGCCATGACACAGTATCTGGAAACACCATATATTTT.